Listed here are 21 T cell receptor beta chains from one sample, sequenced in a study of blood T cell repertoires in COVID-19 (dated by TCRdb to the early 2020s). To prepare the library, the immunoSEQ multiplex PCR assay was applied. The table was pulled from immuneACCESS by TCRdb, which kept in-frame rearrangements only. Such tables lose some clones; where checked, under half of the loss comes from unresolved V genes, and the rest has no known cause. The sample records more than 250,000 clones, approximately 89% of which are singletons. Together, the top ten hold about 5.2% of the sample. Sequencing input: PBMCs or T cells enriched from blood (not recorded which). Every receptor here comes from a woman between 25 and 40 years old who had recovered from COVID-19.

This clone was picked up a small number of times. The CDR3 DNA sequence: TGTGCCACCCTACTTTCTGACAGAAACACTGAAGCTTTCTTT. Translating gives CATLLSDRNTEAFF. The chain links TRBV2 to TRBJ1-1, with D maybe TRBD1 (5 bases). Germline V CDR1 and CDR2: SNHLY, FYNNEI. Trimming cost V 10 bases and J 2 bases, with 17 bases left between them. The CDR3 spans 14 residues.

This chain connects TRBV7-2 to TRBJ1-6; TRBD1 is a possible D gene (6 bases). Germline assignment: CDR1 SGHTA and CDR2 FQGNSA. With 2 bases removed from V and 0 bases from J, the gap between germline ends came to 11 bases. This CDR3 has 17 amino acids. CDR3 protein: CASSLKGHSSYNSPLHF. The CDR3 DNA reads TGTGCCAGCAGCTTAAAGGGACATAGCTCCTATAATTCACCCCTCCACTTT.

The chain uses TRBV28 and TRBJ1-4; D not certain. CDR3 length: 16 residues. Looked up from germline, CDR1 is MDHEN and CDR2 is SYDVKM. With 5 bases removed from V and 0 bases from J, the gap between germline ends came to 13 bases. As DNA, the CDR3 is TGTGCCAGCAGTAGCGGGCTACTTGCAACTAATGAAAAACTGTTTTTT. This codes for CASSSGLLATNEKLFF.

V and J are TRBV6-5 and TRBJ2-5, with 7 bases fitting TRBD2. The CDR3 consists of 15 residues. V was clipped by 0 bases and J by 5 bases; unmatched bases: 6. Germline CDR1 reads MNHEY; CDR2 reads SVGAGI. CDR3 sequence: CASSYSTSGTETQYF. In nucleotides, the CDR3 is TGTGCCAGCAGTTACTCGACGAGCGGGACGGAGACCCAGTACTTC.

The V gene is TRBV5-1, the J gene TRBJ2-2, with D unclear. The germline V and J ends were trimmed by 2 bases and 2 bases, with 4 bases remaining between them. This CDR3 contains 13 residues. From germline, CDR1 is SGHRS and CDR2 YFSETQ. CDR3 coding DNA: TGCGCCAGCAGCTTACTCAACACCGGGGAGCTGTTTTTT. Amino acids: CASSLLNTGELFF.

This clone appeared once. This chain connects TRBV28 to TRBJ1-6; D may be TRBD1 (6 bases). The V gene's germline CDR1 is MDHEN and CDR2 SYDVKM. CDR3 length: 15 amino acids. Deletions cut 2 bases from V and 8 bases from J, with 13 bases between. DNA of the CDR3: TGTGCCAGCAGTTTAACAGGGACTATGGATTCACCCCTCCACTTT. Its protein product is CASSLTGTMDSPLHF.

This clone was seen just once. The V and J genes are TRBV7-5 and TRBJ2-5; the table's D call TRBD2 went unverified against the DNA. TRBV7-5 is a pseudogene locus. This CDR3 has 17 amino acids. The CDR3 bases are TGTGTCAGAAGCTCCCTAGCGGGGGGGCAAGTAGGAGAGACCCAGTACTTC. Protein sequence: CVRSSLAGGQVGETQYF.

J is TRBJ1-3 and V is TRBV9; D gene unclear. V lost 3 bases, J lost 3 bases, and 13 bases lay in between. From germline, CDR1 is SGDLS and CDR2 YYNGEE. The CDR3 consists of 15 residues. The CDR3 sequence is CASSARSNFGNTIYF. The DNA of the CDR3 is TGTGCCAGCAGCGCCAGGTCTAATTTTGGAAACACCATATATTTT. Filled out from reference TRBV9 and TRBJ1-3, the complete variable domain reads DSGVTQTPKHLITATGQRVTLRCSPRSGDLSVYWYQQSLDQGLQFLIQYYNGEERAKGNILERFSAQQFPDLHSELNLSSLELGDSALYFCASSARSNFGNTIYFGEGSWLTVV.

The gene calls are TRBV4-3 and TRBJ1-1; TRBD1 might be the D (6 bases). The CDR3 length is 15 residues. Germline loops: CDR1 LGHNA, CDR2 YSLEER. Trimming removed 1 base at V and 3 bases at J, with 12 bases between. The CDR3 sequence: CASSQATGRDTEAFF. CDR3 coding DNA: TGCGCCAGCAGCCAAGCTACAGGGCGAGACACTGAAGCTTTCTTT.

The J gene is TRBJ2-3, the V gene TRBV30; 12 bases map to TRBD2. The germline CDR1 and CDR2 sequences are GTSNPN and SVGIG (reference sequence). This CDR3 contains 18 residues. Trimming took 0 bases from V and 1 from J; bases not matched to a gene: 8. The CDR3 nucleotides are TGTGCCTGGAGTGTACCTAGCGGGGGGGCCTTAGGCACAGATACGCAGTATTTT. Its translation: CAWSVPSGGALGTDTQYF. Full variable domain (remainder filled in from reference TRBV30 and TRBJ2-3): SQTIHQWPATLVQPVGSPLSLECTVEGTSNPNLYWYRQAAGRGLQLLFYSVGIGQISSEVPQNLSASRPQDRQFILSSKKLLLSDSGFYLCAWSVPSGGALGTDTQYFGPGTRLTVL.

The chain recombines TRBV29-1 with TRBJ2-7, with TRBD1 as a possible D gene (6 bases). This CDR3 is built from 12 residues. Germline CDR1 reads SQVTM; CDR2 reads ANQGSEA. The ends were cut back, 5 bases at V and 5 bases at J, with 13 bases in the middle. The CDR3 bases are TGCAGCGTTCTTGTCGGGACAAACGAGCAGTACTTC. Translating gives CSVLVGTNEQYF.

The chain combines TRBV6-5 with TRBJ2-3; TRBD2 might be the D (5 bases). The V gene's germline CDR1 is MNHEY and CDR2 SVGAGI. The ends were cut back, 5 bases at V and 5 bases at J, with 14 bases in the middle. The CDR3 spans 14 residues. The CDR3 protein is CASSRTGAGDTQYF. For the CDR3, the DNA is TGTGCCAGCAGTAGGACGGGCGCGGGAGATACGCAGTATTTT.

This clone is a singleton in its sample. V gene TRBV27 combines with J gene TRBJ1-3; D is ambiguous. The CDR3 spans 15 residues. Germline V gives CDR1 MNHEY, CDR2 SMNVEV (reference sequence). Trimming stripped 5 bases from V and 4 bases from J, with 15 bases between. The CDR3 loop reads CASSAPGGSGNTIYF. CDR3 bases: TGTGCCAGCAGTGCCCCGGGAGGGTCAGGAAACACCATATATTTT.

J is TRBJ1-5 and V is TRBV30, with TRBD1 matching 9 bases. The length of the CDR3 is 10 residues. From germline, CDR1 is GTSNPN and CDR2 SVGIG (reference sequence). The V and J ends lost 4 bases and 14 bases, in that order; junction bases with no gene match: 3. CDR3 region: CAWTDRGEHF. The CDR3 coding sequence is TGTGCCTGGACGGACAGGGGAGAGCATTTT.

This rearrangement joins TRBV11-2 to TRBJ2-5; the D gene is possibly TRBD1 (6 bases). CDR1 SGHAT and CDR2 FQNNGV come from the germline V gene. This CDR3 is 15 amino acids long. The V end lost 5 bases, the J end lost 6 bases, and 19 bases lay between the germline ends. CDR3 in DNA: TGTGCCAGCAGCCCAGGACAGATAGGTTATAAGACCCAGTACTTC. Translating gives CASSPGQIGYKTQYF.

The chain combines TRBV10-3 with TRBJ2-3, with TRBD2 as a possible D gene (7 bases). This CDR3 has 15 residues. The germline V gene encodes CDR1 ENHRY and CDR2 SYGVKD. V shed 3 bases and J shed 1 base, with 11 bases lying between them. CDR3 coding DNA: TGTGCCATCAGTGATTTCGGGGGGCGCACAGATACGCAGTATTTT. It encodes CAISDFGGRTDTQYF.

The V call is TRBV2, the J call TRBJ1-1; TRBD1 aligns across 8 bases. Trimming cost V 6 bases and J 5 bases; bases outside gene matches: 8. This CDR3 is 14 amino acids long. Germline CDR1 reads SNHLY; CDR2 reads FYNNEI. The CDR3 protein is CASSFDRGGTEAFF. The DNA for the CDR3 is TGTGCCAGCAGCTTTGACAGGGGAGGGACTGAAGCTTTCTTT.

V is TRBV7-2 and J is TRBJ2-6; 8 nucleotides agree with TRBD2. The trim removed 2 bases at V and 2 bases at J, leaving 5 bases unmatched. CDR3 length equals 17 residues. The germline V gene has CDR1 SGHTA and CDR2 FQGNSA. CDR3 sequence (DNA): TGTGCCAGCAGCTTAAGGGCGGGGGGCACTGGGGCCAACGTCCTGACTTTC. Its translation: CASSLRAGGTGANVLTF.

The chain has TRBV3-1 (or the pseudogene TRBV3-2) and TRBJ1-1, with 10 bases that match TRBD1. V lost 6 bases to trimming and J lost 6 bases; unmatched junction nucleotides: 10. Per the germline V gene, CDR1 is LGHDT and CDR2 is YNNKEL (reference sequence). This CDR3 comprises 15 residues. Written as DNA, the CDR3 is TGTGCCAGCAGGCATGCCGGGACAGGGGAGTCTGAAGCTTTCTTT. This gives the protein CASRHAGTGESEAFF.

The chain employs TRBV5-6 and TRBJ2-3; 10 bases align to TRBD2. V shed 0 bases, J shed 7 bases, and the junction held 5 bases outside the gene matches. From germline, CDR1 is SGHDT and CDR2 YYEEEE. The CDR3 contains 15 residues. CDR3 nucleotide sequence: TGTGCCAGCAGCTTGGCAGCGGGGGGGCTAAATACGCAGTATTTT. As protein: CASSLAAGGLNTQYF.

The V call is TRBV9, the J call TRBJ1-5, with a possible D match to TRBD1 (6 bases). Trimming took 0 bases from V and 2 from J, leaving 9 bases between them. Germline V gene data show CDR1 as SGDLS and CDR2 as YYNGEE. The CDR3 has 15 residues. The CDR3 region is CASSVGGGGNQPQHF. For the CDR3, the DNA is TGTGCCAGCAGCGTAGGAGGGGGAGGCAATCAGCCCCAGCATTTT.